The 29 T cell receptor beta chains below come from one sample, sequenced in a study of CD8+CD57+ T cells in acquired aplastic anemia. Whoever was chosen for sequencing had shown CD8+CD57+ cell expansion by flow cytometry. Profiles of TCR beta VDJ and CDR3 were generated from a genomic DNA template. TCRdb itself ran the reads through MiXCR, one entry per CDR3 protein. The data contain about 120,000 distinct CDR3 sequences, about 60% of them singletons. Sequenced: sorted CD4+, CD8+, or CD8+CD57+ T cells (not recorded which) from PBMCs. Receptors originate from a human donor with aplastic anemia.

This clonotype appeared many times. The rearrangement uses TRBV19 and TRBJ1-5, with D perhaps matching TRBD1 (6 bases). V lost 11 bases and J lost 1, with 12 bases in between. Germline V CDR1 and CDR2: LNHDA, SQIVND (reference sequence). The CDR3 has 13 residues. CDR3 region: CASADRSNQPQHF. In DNA form, the CDR3 reads TGTGCCTCAGCCGACAGGAGCAATCAGCCCCAGCATTTT. Together with reference TRBV19 and TRBJ1-5, the CDR3 gives the full variable domain: DGGITQSPKYLFRKEGQNVTLSCEQNLNHDAMYWYRQDPGQGLRLIYYSQIVNDFQKGDIAEGYSVSREKKESFPLTVTSAQKNPTAFYLCASADRSNQPQHFGDGTRLSIL.

This clonotype was detected only a few times. The gene calls are TRBV27 and TRBJ2-5; 9 bases match TRBD2. From germline, CDR1 is MNHEY and CDR2 SMNVEV (reference sequence). V gave up 5 bases and J gave up 2 bases; unmatched junction bases: 6. The CDR3 covers 15 residues. The CDR3 nucleotides read TGTGCCAGCAGTCCACGACTAGCGGCACAAGAGACCCAGTACTTC. Amino acid sequence: CASSPRLAAQETQYF.

This chain uses TRBV20-1 with TRBJ2-5; D gene uncertain. Germline V gives CDR1 DFQATT, CDR2 SNEGSKA (reference sequence). CDR3 size: 13 residues. V was pared by 2 bases and J by 3 bases, with 10 bases between. The CDR3 region is CSARNTLKETQYF. Written as DNA, the CDR3 is TGCAGTGCTAGAAACACCTTGAAAGAGACCCAGTACTTC.

The chain carries TRBV9 and TRBJ2-2; tentatively, D is TRBD2 (5 bases). V was clipped by 7 bases and J by 1 base, with 14 bases between them. The CDR3 is made up of 15 amino acids. CDR1 is SGDLS and CDR2 is YYNGEE in the germline V gene. In DNA, the CDR3 is TGTGCCAGCGGCTCCCTGGGGAGGAACACCGGGGAGCTGTTTTTT. Its protein is CASGSLGRNTGELFF.

This clonotype was counted only a few times. The rearrangement joins TRBV10-3 to TRBJ2-5, with D possibly being TRBD1 (6 bases). Trimming left V 4 bases short and J 5 bases short, with 14 bases between. From germline, CDR1 is ENHRY and CDR2 SYGVKD. This CDR3 has 14 amino acids. In nucleotides, the CDR3 is TGTGCCATCAGTGCGAGTAGGCAGGGGGAGACCCAGTACTTC. Translated, it gives CAISASRQGETQYF.

This clonotype was observed a handful of times. The genes are TRBV19 and TRBJ2-1, with 15 positions matching TRBD2. Germline V gene data show CDR1 as LNHDA and CDR2 as SQIVND (reference sequence). The CDR3 runs 17 residues. Trimming cost V 2 bases and J 7 bases; bases outside gene matches: 6. The CDR3 nucleotides are TGTGCCAGTAGTATACCAAGGACTAGCGGGGGGGTTAATGAGCAGTTCTTC. Translated: CASSIPRTSGGVNEQFF.

Regarding this clonotype: This may be a read error, as it is one base from a much larger clone. The V and J genes are TRBV4-3 and TRBJ2-6, with D possibly matching TRBD1 (6 bases). CDR1 LGHNA and CDR2 YSLEER come from the germline V gene. The CDR3 runs 16 residues. The chain's CDR3 is CASSQEGHSGANVPTF. CDR3 in DNA: TGCGCCAGCAGCCAAGAGGGACACTCTGGGGCCAACGTCCCGACTTTC.

The chain recombines TRBV20-1 with TRBJ2-1, with D tentatively TRBD1 or TRBD2 (6 bases each). CDR3 length: 14 amino acids. The germline V and J ends were trimmed by 3 bases and 9 bases, with 18 bases remaining between them. CDR1 and CDR2 from the germline V gene are DFQATT and SNEGSKA (reference sequence). The CDR3 protein is CSARMVGGRFEQFF. The CDR3 nucleotides read TGCAGTGCTAGGATGGTGGGGGGCAGGTTTGAGCAGTTCTTC.

The chain combines TRBV5-1 with TRBJ1-4; D is ambiguous. V lost 2 bases and J lost 8, with 13 bases in between. CDR1 SGHRS and CDR2 YFSETQ come from the germline V gene. The CDR3 extends over 14 amino acids. Here the CDR3 reads CASSFGGESEKLFF. DNA of the CDR3: TGCGCCAGCAGCTTCGGAGGAGAGAGCGAAAAACTGTTTTTT.

This clonotype was seen a few times. The genes are TRBV10-3 and TRBJ1-1; D remains ambiguous. Germline CDR1 and CDR2: ENHRY and SYGVKD. This CDR3 contains 12 residues. V lost 4 bases to trimming and J lost 1 base, with 4 bases between them. The CDR3 nucleotides read TGTGCCATCAGTGGCCAGAACACTGAAGCTTTCTTT. Protein: CAISGQNTEAFF.

This clonotype was seen repeatedly, ten times or more. CDR3: CASTLRTGSTDTQYF. The CDR3 DNA is TGTGCCAGTACCTTAAGGACGGGAAGCACAGATACGCAGTATTTT. The rearrangement joins TRBV19 to TRBJ2-3; tentatively, D is TRBD2 (5 bases). Trimming shortened V by 7 bases and J by 0 bases, and 14 bases separated the two germline ends. This CDR3 comprises 15 residues. From germline, CDR1 is LNHDA and CDR2 SQIVND (reference sequence).

This clonotype has a count of ten or more. The J gene is TRBJ2-7, the V gene TRBV12-3 or TRBV12-4; 10 bases are a match to TRBD2. The V segment lost 5 bases and the J segment 2 bases; nucleotides outside the gene matches: 6. The CDR3 loop spans 15 amino acids. The CDR3 DNA follows: TGTGCCAGCAGTCCCGGGACTAGCGATCCCTACGAGCAGTACTTC. Encoded protein: CASSPGTSDPYEQYF.

The V and J genes are TRBV7-2 and TRBJ1-6, with a tentative D call TRBD1 (5 bases). CDR1 is SGHTA, CDR2 FQGNSA, per germline. The CDR3 runs to 15 residues. Between the trimmed V and J ends, which lost 6 bases and 9 bases, there was a span of 18 bases. CDR3 loop: CASRLGWGLPSPLHF. The CDR3 DNA reads as TGTGCCAGCAGACTAGGGTGGGGGTTACCTTCACCCCTCCACTTT.

The chain has TRBV19 and TRBJ2-7; TRBD2 aligns across 7 bases. V was pared by 6 bases and J by 6 bases, with 11 bases of the junction left unmatched. This CDR3 region has 14 residues. Germline-derived CDR1 and CDR2 are LNHDA and SQIVND (reference sequence). CDR3 sequence: CASRPGGAYSEQYF. The CDR3 coding sequence is TGTGCCAGTAGGCCGGGGGGTGCTTACTCCGAGCAGTACTTC.

V gene TRBV7-2 combines with J gene TRBJ2-2, with D uncertain. Germline V lookup: CDR1 SGHTA, CDR2 FQGNSA. This CDR3 has 10 residues. Trimming took off 4 bases at V and 9 bases at J, with 3 bases between the two ends. CDR3 DNA sequence: TGTGCCAGCAGCTCACGGGAGCTGTTTTTT. Translating it yields CASSSRELFF.

This rearrangement joins TRBV24-1 to TRBJ2-1, with D possibly matching TRBD2 (6 bases). The CDR3 is 17 amino acids. V gave up 5 bases and J gave up 4 bases, with 20 bases separating them. Looked up from germline, CDR1 is KGHDR and CDR2 is SFDVKD. CDR3 loop: CATSALGGVSSYNEQFF. In nucleotides, the CDR3 is TGTGCCACCAGTGCCCTGGGCGGGGTAAGCTCTTACAATGAGCAGTTCTTC.

This clonotype was picked up many times. The chain recombines TRBV12-3 or TRBV12-4 with TRBJ1-2; the D gene is possibly TRBD1 (6 bases). CDR3 length: 15 residues. Trimming took 5 bases from V and 3 from J, leaving 16 bases between them. CDR3 in amino acids: CASSRGQLRDYGYTF. The CDR3 coding sequence is TGTGCCAGCAGTCGCGGACAGCTCAGGGACTATGGCTACACCTTC.

The chain is built from TRBV20-1 and TRBJ1-6, with D unresolved. The germline CDR1 and CDR2 sequences are DFQATT and SNEGSKA (reference sequence). The ends were cut back, 0 bases at V and 3 bases at J, with 9 bases in the middle. The CDR3 length is 15 residues. The CDR3 spells CSAREEGSYNSPLHF. The CDR3, as DNA: TGCAGTGCTAGAGAAGAGGGTAGCTATAATTCACCCCTCCACTTT.

The chain employs TRBV11-1 and TRBJ2-3, with a possible D match to TRBD2 (6 bases). The CDR3 has 15 amino acids. V was pared by 1 base and J by 0 bases, with 8 bases between. From germline, CDR1 is SGHAT and CDR2 FQDESV (reference sequence). CDR3 sequence reads: CASSLGGGSTDTQYF. The CDR3 nucleotides are TGTGCCAGCAGCTTAGGCGGAGGGAGCACAGATACGCAGTATTTT.

The rearrangement links TRBV2 to TRBJ1-5; D may be TRBD1 (6 bases). Germline-derived CDR1 and CDR2 are SNHLY and FYNNEI. This CDR3 region has 15 residues. V lost 5 bases to trimming and J lost 4 bases, with 15 bases between them. The chain's CDR3 is CASSLVGTMNQPQHF. In nucleotides, the CDR3 is TGTGCCAGCAGTCTCGTGGGGACAATGAATCAGCCCCAGCATTTT.

The rearrangement links TRBV29-1 to TRBJ2-7; the match to TRBD1 covers 8 bases. Germline CDR1 and CDR2: SQVTM and ANQGSEA. The length of the CDR3 is 14 residues. This CDR3 is CGAKTGQGANEQYF. CDR3 DNA sequence: TGCGGCGCCAAGACGGGGCAGGGGGCCAACGAGCAGTACTTC.

This chain joins TRBV7-3 and TRBJ1-4, with TRBD1 as a possible D gene (5 bases). V was cut by 6 bases and J by 7 bases, with 12 bases left in between. CDR1 and CDR2 (germline): SGHTA, FQGTGA. The CDR3 runs 13 residues. Written as DNA, the CDR3 is TGTGCCAGCAGGCCAGGGATGGGTGAAAAACTGTTTTTT. It is translated as CASRPGMGEKLFF.

This clonotype was found many times. The chain has TRBV20-1 and TRBJ2-7; 10 positions match TRBD2. CDR3 length: 15 residues. Looked up from germline, CDR1 is DFQATT and CDR2 is SNEGSKA (reference sequence). The junction had 2 bases not matched to a gene; V was cut back by 0 bases and J by 0 bases. The CDR3 DNA sequence: TGCAGTGCTAGAGATAGCGGGGGGTACTCCTACGAGCAGTACTTC. Encoded protein: CSARDSGGYSYEQYF.

The V gene is TRBV24-1, the J gene TRBJ1-4; the match to TRBD1 covers 9 bases. The CDR3 is 16 residues long. V shed 3 bases and J 8 bases; nucleotides not matched to a gene: 9. CDR1 KGHDR and CDR2 SFDVKD come from the germline V gene. As DNA, the CDR3 is TGTGCCACCAGTGATCCACCGACAGGGGGGCCGGAAAAACTGTTTTTT. Translation: CATSDPPTGGPEKLFF.

The chain recombines TRBV7-6 with TRBJ1-2; D is uncertain. Germline lookup yields CDR1 SGHVS and CDR2 FNYEAQ. The V end was cut by 5 bases, the J end by 0 bases, with 7 bases between. This CDR3 is built from 13 residues. The chain's CDR3 is CASSPPTNYGYTF. The CDR3 DNA reads TGTGCCAGCAGCCCACCGACTAACTATGGCTACACCTTC.

On this clonotype: One end of the junction varies from germline; a read error may be responsible. This sequence joins TRBV7-9 and TRBJ2-7; no definite D call. This CDR3 spans 11 amino acids. Germline CDR1 is SEHNR and CDR2 is FQNEAQ (reference sequence). In DNA form, the CDR3 reads TGTGCCAGCAGCTTACTGGATGAGCAGTACTTT. It encodes CASSLLDEQYF.

Concerning this clonotype: This may be a read error, as it is one base from a much larger clone. This chain joins TRBV20-1 and TRBJ1-1; no reliable D call. The germline V gene encodes CDR1 DFQATT and CDR2 SNEGSKA (reference sequence). The CDR3 consists of 14 residues. CDR3 loop: CSAVKTEMNTDAFF. CDR3 sequence (DNA): TGCAGTGCCGTAAAGACGGAAATGAACACTGATGCTTTCTTT.

The chain recombines TRBV12-3 or TRBV12-4 with TRBJ2-3, with 14 bases that match TRBD2. V lost 3 bases, J lost 2 bases, and 4 bases stayed unmatched. CDR3 length: 17 amino acids. The CDR3 nucleotides are TGTGCCAGCAGTTTCAGGACTAGCGGGGGGCTCACAGATACGCAGTATTTT. This gives the protein CASSFRTSGGLTDTQYF.

The chain couples TRBV7-9 to TRBJ2-5, with a possible D match to TRBD1 (5 bases). The CDR3 length is 13 residues. CDR1 is SEHNR and CDR2 is FQNEAQ in the germline V gene (reference sequence). Trimming shortened V by 5 bases and J by 5 bases, and 12 bases separated the two germline ends. The CDR3 spells CASSPAGIETQYF. CDR3 nucleotides: TGTGCCAGCAGCCCGGCAGGGATCGAGACCCAGTACTTC.